Listed below are T cell receptor beta chains from one sample, sequenced in a study of blood T cell repertoires in COVID-19. Produced via immunoSEQ multiplex PCR; TCRdb's table is partial and in-frame only. The sample has tens of thousands of clones, approximately 90% seen once. The material sequenced was peripheral blood. The receptor source for this set is a man between 65 and 85 years old with acute or convalescent COVID-19. The CDR3 runs from the conserved cysteine through the conserved F or W. D genes are given only for firm matches. Clone size appears in some rows only: once, few, many, or a class for an expanded clone.

j_call,v_call,clone_size,d_call,cdr3_aa,cdr3_nt
TRBJ2-5,TRBV5-1,NA,TRBD2,CASSLLAVQETQYF,TGCGCCAGCAGCTTACTAGCGGTTCAAGAGACCCAGTACTTC
TRBJ2-7,TRBV5-1,NA,TRBD2,CASSLGAGGPYEQYF,TGCGCCAGCAGCTTGGGAGCGGGGGGACCCTACGAGCAGTACTTC
TRBJ2-1,TRBV9,NA,NA,CASSVISGLSSYNEQFF,TGTGCCAGCAGCGTAATCAGCGGACTAAGCTCCTACAATGAGCAGTTCTTC
TRBJ2-3,TRBV4-2,NA,NA,CASSQVYSADTQYF,TGTGCCAGCAGCCAAGTGTATAGTGCAGATACGCAGTATTTT
TRBJ1-1,TRBV7-6,NA,NA,CASSLLGGTEAFF,TGTGCCAGCAGCTTATTGGGGGGGACTGAAGCTTTCTTT
TRBJ2-5,TRBV2,NA,TRBD2,CASTRQGLAEETQYF,TGTGCCAGCACCCGCCAGGGACTAGCGGAAGAGACCCAGTACTTC
TRBJ1-2,TRBV10-3,once,NA,CAISEAMDSNYGYTF,TGTGCCATCAGTGAGGCAATGGACAGTAACTATGGCTACACCTTC
TRBJ2-5,TRBV3-1/TRBV3-2,NA,NA,CASSQDLPGLQYF,TGTGCCAGCAGCCAAGATCTCCCTGGGCTCCAGTACTTC
TRBJ2-3,TRBV5-1,once,NA,CASSLPGEDTQYF,TGCGCCAGCAGCTTGCCAGGGGAAGATACGCAGTATTTT
TRBJ2-3,TRBV6-4,NA,TRBD1,CASRKTGVPTDTQYF,TGTGCCAGCAGGAAGACAGGGGTGCCCACAGATACGCAGTATTTT
TRBJ1-5,TRBV30,NA,NA,CAWNLGEILNLHF,TGTGCCTGGAACTTGGGAGAAATACTCAATCTGCATTTT
TRBJ1-5,TRBV7-9,NA,NA,CASSSKGWEGNQPQHF,TGTGCCAGCAGCTCTAAGGGTTGGGAGGGTAATCAGCCCCAGCATTTT
TRBJ1-5,TRBV2,NA,NA,CASSVQGANQPQHF,TGTGCCAGCAGTGTTCAGGGTGCCAATCAGCCCCAGCATTTT